Presented here are 16 T cell receptor beta chains from one specimen sequenced in a study of blood T cell repertoires in COVID-19. Libraries were prepared by immunoSEQ multiplex PCR; TCRdb keeps only in-frame clonotypes and omits some of them. The data show 140,000 to 150,000 clones, 84% seen once. The sequencing sample was made of peripheral blood. The source is a man under 40 with COVID-19, enrolled during active disease.

The rearrangement uses TRBV18 and TRBJ2-7; 12 nucleotides align to TRBD2. This CDR3 comprises 16 residues. The junction had 7 bases not matched to a gene; V was cut back by 4 bases and J by 3 bases. Germline V gene sequence: CDR1 KGHSH, CDR2 LQKENI. The CDR3, as DNA: TGTGCCAGCTCACGGGGACTAGCGGGCCGCAACTACGAGCAGTACTTC. It is translated as CASSRGLAGRNYEQYF.

CDR3 bases: TGTGCCACCAGCAGAGAAGGGAGGACAGGGCAGGCTTTCTTT. This codes for CATSREGRTGQAFF. The chain recombines TRBV15 with TRBJ1-1; 8 nucleotides agree with TRBD1. Trimming cost V 0 bases and J 11 bases; bases outside gene matches: 8. Germline V gene data show CDR1 as LNHNV and CDR2 as YYDKDF (reference sequence). This CDR3 has 14 amino acids.

This clone was counted once. This rearrangement joins TRBV2 to TRBJ1-5; 9 bases line up with TRBD1. J lost 2 bases, V lost 6 bases, and 2 bases had no gene match. This CDR3 has 14 residues. Germline CDR1 SNHLY, CDR2 FYNNEI. The CDR3 reads CASRGDRGNQPQHF. CDR3 nucleotide sequence: TGTGCCAGCAGGGGGGACAGGGGCAATCAGCCCCAGCATTTT. Full variable domain (rest looked up from reference TRBV2 and TRBJ1-5): EPEVTQTPSHQVTQMGQEVILRCVPISNHLYFYWYRQILGQKVEFLVSFYNNEISEKSEIFDDQFSVERPDGSNFTLKIRSTKLEDSAMYFCASRGDRGNQPQHFGDGTRLSIL.

This sequence joins TRBV28 and TRBJ2-2; TRBD2 matches 13 bases. V lost 5 bases to trimming and J lost 15 bases; unmatched junction nucleotides: 6. The CDR3 is 13 amino acids. Germline V gene sequence: CDR1 MDHEN, CDR2 SYDVKM. In DNA, the CDR3 is TGTGCCAGCAGTCCGACTAGCGGGAGGACAGTGTTTTTT. It specifies CASSPTSGRTVFF.

The V gene is TRBV12-3 or TRBV12-4, the J gene TRBJ2-3; D not certain. The V end lost 3 bases, the J end lost 0 bases, and 4 bases lay between the germline ends. This CDR3 region has 13 residues. The CDR3 sequence is CASSLESTDTQYF. CDR3 coding DNA: TGTGCCAGCAGTTTGGAGAGCACAGATACGCAGTATTTT.

V and J are TRBV18 and TRBJ1-4; 7 bases line up with TRBD1. Looked up from germline, CDR1 is KGHSH and CDR2 is LQKENI. This CDR3 region has 16 residues. V shed 2 bases and J 8 bases; nucleotides not matched to a gene: 11. The CDR3 protein is CASSPFLGTVEEKLFF. The CDR3, as DNA: TGTGCCAGCTCACCATTCCTCGGGACAGTGGAAGAAAAACTGTTTTTT.

The V and J genes are TRBV5-6 and TRBJ1-1; TRBD1 matches at 7 bases. This CDR3 is 13 amino acids long. Germline trimming cut 0 bases from V and 11 bases from J; bases unmatched to any gene: 7. Germline V gene lookup returns CDR1 SGHDT and CDR2 YYEEEE. The CDR3, as DNA: TGTGCCAGCAGCTTGGGACAGGGCGGTTCGGCTTTCTTT. Amino acid sequence: CASSLGQGGSAFF.

This clone was recorded only once. The chain has TRBV3-1 (or the pseudogene TRBV3-2) and TRBJ2-3; 8 positions match TRBD2. The CDR3 has 17 residues. V trimming: 1 base; J trimming: 4 bases; junction bases outside the gene matches: 10. The germline CDR1 and CDR2 sequences are LGHDT and YNNKEL (reference sequence). The CDR3 here is CASSQGGSGMIADTQYF. DNA for the CDR3: TGTGCCAGCAGCCAAGGGGGTAGCGGGATGATTGCAGATACGCAGTATTTT.

The V and J genes are TRBV15 and TRBJ1-4, with TRBD1 as a possible D gene (5 bases). The germline gives CDR1 LNHNV, CDR2 YYDKDF (reference sequence). There are 14 residues in the CDR3. The germline V and J ends were trimmed by 4 bases and 8 bases, with 14 bases remaining between them. DNA for the CDR3: TGTGCCACCAGCATCCAGGGAGGCCGAGAAAAACTGTTTTTT. Protein: CATSIQGGREKLFF.

Only one count was recorded for this clone. The V call is TRBV4-2, the J call TRBJ1-2, with TRBD1 identical over 7 bases. Per the germline V gene, CDR1 is LGHNA and CDR2 is YNFKEQ. This CDR3 has 15 amino acids. Trimming removed 0 bases from V and 8 bases from J; junction bases left unmatched: 9. CDR3 region: CASSQEERQGRGYTF. The CDR3 coding sequence is TGTGCCAGCAGCCAAGAGGAGAGACAGGGCCGGGGCTACACCTTC.

The chain combines TRBV15 with TRBJ1-5, with a tentative D call TRBD1 (6 bases). CDR1 and CDR2 (germline): LNHNV, YYDKDF (reference sequence). The CDR3 extends over 14 amino acids. V lost 0 bases, J lost 6 bases, and 9 bases lay in between. The CDR3 DNA reads as TGTGCCACCAGCAGAGATAGGGGGATTCAGCCCCAGCATTTT. Its protein product is CATSRDRGIQPQHF.

The rearrangement joins TRBV29-1 to TRBJ2-1; TRBD1 matches 10 bases. The ends lost 6 bases at V and 6 bases at J; junction bases unmatched: 8. The germline gives CDR1 SQVTM, CDR2 ANQGSEA. The CDR3 loop spans 14 amino acids. CDR3 in amino acids: CSVRGGTGANEQFF. CDR3 in DNA: TGCAGCGTCCGAGGGGGGACAGGGGCCAATGAGCAGTTCTTC.

This clone has just a few counts. The genes are TRBV19 and TRBJ1-1, with D maybe TRBD1 (5 bases). V lost 6 bases to trimming and J lost 0 bases, with 8 bases between them. CDR3 length equals 13 residues. Per the germline V gene, CDR1 is LNHDA and CDR2 is SQIVND (reference sequence). The CDR3 DNA reads as TGTGCCAGTAGACGGACACTGAACACTGAAGCTTTCTTT. It specifies CASRRTLNTEAFF.

This rearrangement joins TRBV15 to TRBJ1-4; 10 bases match TRBD1. CDR3 length: 15 residues. Germline V gene data show CDR1 as LNHNV and CDR2 as YYDKDF (reference sequence). The V segment lost 1 base and the J segment 8 bases; nucleotides outside the gene matches: 4. CDR3 loop: CATSRGGQGTEKLFF. The DNA for the CDR3 is TGTGCCACCAGCAGAGGGGGACAGGGGACGGAAAAACTGTTTTTT.

The chain carries TRBV19 and TRBJ1-1; TRBD1 matches 11 bases. The CDR3 is 14 amino acids. J lost 4 bases, V lost 3 bases, and 1 base had no gene match. CDR1 and CDR2 (germline): LNHDA, SQIVND (reference sequence). The CDR3 DNA sequence: TGTGCCAGTAGTATGGGGACAGGGGGCACTGAAGCTTTCTTT. Protein product: CASSMGTGGTEAFF.

This sequence joins TRBV30 and TRBJ2-1, with 12 bases fitting TRBD2. Looked up from germline, CDR1 is GTSNPN and CDR2 is SVGIG (reference sequence). This CDR3 is 17 amino acids long. With V trimmed by 1 base and J by 3 bases, 7 bases remained unmatched. This CDR3 is CAWSAGLAGFSYNEQFF. CDR3 bases: TGTGCCTGGAGTGCAGGACTAGCGGGATTTAGCTACAATGAGCAGTTCTTC.